This T cell receptor (beta chain) emerged from a study of cytomegalovirus exposure and HLA in healthy donors. Whole-study context: The roughly 120 million unique TCR beta sequences, from 150 million to 200 million T cells, were found by an earlier analysis.

Remarks on this clone: The antigen remains unidentified.

The V gene's germline CDR1 is LNHDA and CDR2 SQIVND (reference sequence). The CDR3 contains 14 residues. V lost 2 bases and J lost 3, with 10 bases in between. Study-wide findings and caveats: It was reported that TCR beta sequences correctly inferred the HLA-A and HLA-B alleles for most subjects. An apparent linkage of common viral pathogens to several of the most significant clusters emerged in a later analysis. A later analysis linked around 15,000 TCR beta sequences to HLA alleles at 0.05 false discovery rate.

Use of 60 Vbeta and 13 Jbeta primers characterized the PCR. Sequencing used immunoSEQ multiplex PCR; TCRdb keeps in-frame clones, though not all of them. The table shows under 250,000 clones, with around 80% occurring only once. The sample consisted of PBMCs. This receptor was obtained from a young man in good health and CMV-seronegative. V gene TRBV19 combines with J gene TRBJ1-2; D gene unclear. The CDR3 loop reads CASSISGGYYGYTF. The CDR3 DNA reads TGTGCCAGTAGTATATCAGGAGGGTACTATGGCTACACCTTC.